A single sample gave rise to the 18 T cell receptor beta chains below, sequenced in a study of cytomegalovirus exposure and HLA in healthy donors. With 60 Vbeta and 13 Jbeta primers, the PCR was carried out. Only in-frame clones appear in the TCRdb table, and some are missing; sequencing was by immunoSEQ multiplex PCR. The sample contains some 83,000 clones, about four fifths of which appear only once. The specimen sequenced was PBMCs. Every receptor here comes from a man aged 55 to 70 in good health and CMV-seronegative.

The gene calls are TRBV27 and TRBJ2-7, with D possibly TRBD1 on 6 matching bases. The V gene lost 5 bases and the J gene lost 2 bases, with 16 bases spanning the gap. The CDR3 runs to 15 residues. Germline V lookup: CDR1 MNHEY, CDR2 SMNVEV (reference sequence). CDR3 sequence (DNA): TGTGCCAGCAGTCCTAGGGACACTTCGACCTACGAGCAGTACTTC. It is translated as CASSPRDTSTYEQYF.

This chain uses TRBV6-6 with TRBJ2-7; perhaps TRBD2 as D (7 bases). Germline V lookup: CDR1 MNHNY, CDR2 SVGAGI (reference sequence). V shed 2 bases and J shed 4 bases, with 12 bases lying between them. CDR3 size: 14 residues. CDR3 amino acids: CASSYAGAQYEQYF. DNA for the CDR3: TGTGCCAGCAGTTACGCGGGGGCCCAATACGAGCAGTACTTC.

CDR3 loop: CASSYSGGLEQYF. The CDR3 DNA reads as TGTGCCAGCAGTTACTCGGGGGGTCTCGAGCAGTACTTC. The chain recombines TRBV6-5 with TRBJ2-7; maybe TRBD2 (6 bases). The V and J ends lost 0 bases and 6 bases respectively, with 9 bases between them. Germline V CDR1 and CDR2: MNHEY, SVGAGI. The CDR3 contains 13 residues.

The chain recombines TRBV13 with TRBJ2-5, with 8 bases aligning to TRBD2. V lost 3 bases to trimming and J lost 4 bases; unmatched junction nucleotides: 4. This CDR3 spans 14 amino acids. Per germline, CDR1 PRHDT and CDR2 FYEKMQ (reference sequence). The CDR3 sequence is CASSLGGLGETQYF. DNA of the CDR3: TGTGCCAGCAGCTTGGGGGGACTAGGAGAGACCCAGTACTTC. The full variable domain, rest sourced from reference TRBV13 and TRBJ2-5, is AAGVIQSPRHLIKEKRETATLKCYPIPRHDTVYWYQQGPGQDPQFLISFYEKMQSDKGSIPDRFSAQQFSDYHSELNMSSLELGDSALYFCASSLGGLGETQYFGPGTRLLVL.

V usage is TRBV2 and J usage is TRBJ2-1; 12 nucleotides match TRBD2. J gave up 11 bases and V 7 bases, and 6 bases lay outside the gene matches. The CDR3 length is 13 residues. Germline V gene lookup returns CDR1 SNHLY and CDR2 FYNNEI. The CDR3 coding sequence is TGTGCCAGCATCGCGGGACTAGCGGGCCAGCAGTTCTTC. It specifies CASIAGLAGQQFF.

The chain has TRBV11-2 and TRBJ1-5; the D gene is possibly TRBD1 (5 bases). The CDR3 runs to 15 residues. Germline loops: CDR1 SGHAT, CDR2 FQNNGV. The V end was cut by 1 base, the J end by 3 bases, with 10 bases between. The CDR3 sequence: CASSLVTGLNQPQHF. The DNA for the CDR3 is TGTGCCAGCAGCTTAGTAACAGGCCTCAATCAGCCCCAGCATTTT.

In its sample, this clone was seen a few times. Other DNA sequences in this sample translate to the same CDR3. The chain combines TRBV7-9 with TRBJ1-1, with D tentatively TRBD1 (6 bases). Per the germline V gene, CDR1 is SEHNR and CDR2 is FQNEAQ (reference sequence). The CDR3 is 14 residues long. Trimming took 1 base from V and 1 from J, leaving 7 bases between them. Written as DNA, the CDR3 is TGTGCCAGCAGCTTAGGAGGGGGGAACACTGAAGCTTTCTTT. Translating it yields CASSLGGGNTEAFF.

The V and J genes are TRBV4-1 and TRBJ1-4, with a tentative D call TRBD1 (6 bases). CDR3 length equals 16 residues. Germline-derived CDR1 and CDR2 are MGHRA and YSYEKL. Trimming cost V 5 bases and J 8 bases, with 21 bases left between them. This chain's CDR3 is CASSSPEDSSLEKLFF. DNA for the CDR3: TGCGCCAGCAGCTCACCCGAGGACAGTAGTTTAGAAAAACTGTTTTTT.

The gene calls are TRBV9 and TRBJ2-2, with 9 nucleotides matching TRBD2. V was clipped by 4 bases and J by 6 bases; unmatched bases: 10. From germline, CDR1 is SGDLS and CDR2 YYNGEE. The CDR3 extends over 16 amino acids. The CDR3 bases are TGTGCCAGCAGCCCCAGCCGGGTAGCGGGGGCCGGGGAGCTGTTTTTT. It encodes CASSPSRVAGAGELFF.

The chain joins TRBV29-1 to TRBJ1-1, with a possible D match to TRBD1 (6 bases). This CDR3 comprises 16 residues. The V gene lost 6 bases and the J gene lost 0 bases, with 20 bases spanning the gap. The V gene's germline CDR1 is SQVTM and CDR2 ANQGSEA. This CDR3 reads CSVGQLRTGMNTEAFF. The CDR3 DNA reads TGCAGCGTCGGACAGCTTAGGACGGGCATGAACACTGAAGCTTTCTTT. Variable domain in full (rest from reference TRBV29-1 and TRBJ1-1): SAVISQKPSRDICQRGTSLTIQCQVDSQVTMMFWYRQQPGQSLTLIATANQGSEATYESGFVIDKFPISRPNLTFSTLTVSNMSPEDSSIYLCSVGQLRTGMNTEAFFGQGTRLTVV.

A few counts support this clone. The chain is built from TRBV6-1 and TRBJ1-5; D is unclear. This CDR3 has 15 amino acids. V gave up 0 bases and J gave up 4 bases, with 10 bases separating them. Germline V gene sequence: CDR1 MNHNS, CDR2 SASEGT. The CDR3 bases are TGTGCCAGCAGTGAAGCGTACCAGAGGAATCAGCCCCAGCATTTT. Residues: CASSEAYQRNQPQHF.

The rearrangement joins TRBV2 to TRBJ2-5; 8 bases agree with TRBD1. CDR1 and CDR2 from the germline V gene are SNHLY and FYNNEI. The J segment lost 2 bases and the V segment lost 9 bases, leaving 5 bases of the junction unmatched. The CDR3 totals 13 residues. The CDR3 here is CARAGGGQETQYF. CDR3 nucleotides: TGTGCCAGGGCAGGGGGCGGACAAGAGACCCAGTACTTC.

Turning to this clone: A junction end diverges from the germline sequence, so it may reflect a read error. The V gene is TRBV7-9, the J gene TRBJ2-7; 10 nucleotides line up with TRBD2. The CDR3 consists of 15 residues. Per germline, CDR1 SEHNR and CDR2 FQNEAQ (reference sequence). CDR3 DNA: TGTTCCAGCAGCTTAGGGCTAGCGGGGGTGTACGAGCAGTACTTC. Encoded protein: CSSSLGLAGVYEQYF.

This clone came up once. This chain joins TRBV4-1 and TRBJ2-2, with TRBD2 matching 10 bases. This CDR3 region has 15 residues. Germline assignment: CDR1 MGHRA and CDR2 YSYEKL. Trimming took 7 bases from V and 5 from J; bases not matched to a gene: 7. This CDR3 is CASTALAGATGELFF. In DNA, the CDR3 is TGCGCCAGCACCGCCCTAGCGGGGGCTACCGGGGAGCTGTTTTTT.

This chain links TRBV5-1 with TRBJ1-3; 7 nucleotides match TRBD1. The germline V gene has CDR1 SGHRS and CDR2 YFSETQ. Trimming took 5 bases from V and 5 from J; bases not matched to a gene: 19. CDR3 length: 18 residues. The CDR3 loop is CASRYDRVLPFDRNTIYF. The DNA of the CDR3 is TGCGCCAGCAGATATGACAGGGTTCTTCCATTTGATCGAAACACCATATATTTT.

The chain is built from TRBV23-1 and TRBJ2-2; 11 bases agree with TRBD1. TRBV23-1 is given ORF status, its function remaining uncertain. V shed 10 bases and J 7 bases; nucleotides not matched to a gene: 11. The CDR3 spans 15 residues. In DNA, the CDR3 is TGCGCCATGGCCGGGACAGGGGGACCGAGCGGGGAGCTGTTTTTT. Its protein is CAMAGTGGPSGELFF.

Only one count was recorded for this clone. The chain uses TRBV6-6 and TRBJ1-3, with TRBD1 matching over 9 bases. The germline V gene has CDR1 MNHNY and CDR2 SVGAGI (reference sequence). The CDR3 runs to 15 residues. V lost 6 bases and J lost 4; bases outside the gene matches: 7. The CDR3 DNA reads as TGTGCCAGCAGAGCACAGGGGGCGCGGGGAAACACCATATATTTT. Protein product: CASRAQGARGNTIYF.

This chain links TRBV7-3 with TRBJ1-2, with 8 bases identical to TRBD1. The CDR3 covers 14 residues. Germline CDR1 and CDR2: SGHTA and FQGTGA. The V and J ends lost 3 bases and 5 bases, in that order; junction bases with no gene match: 5. The chain's CDR3 is CASSLGQVDYGYTF. The DNA for the CDR3 is TGTGCCAGCAGCTTGGGACAGGTCGATTATGGCTACACCTTC.